This T cell receptor beta chain was observed in a study of cytomegalovirus exposure and HLA in healthy donors (TCRdb year 2017). About the full investigation: An earlier analysis of roughly 500 of the donors reported approximately 300 Gb of sequence data and about 120 million unique TCR beta sequences obtained from some 170 million T cells. Around 320 gigabases of sequencing data and approximately 84 million unique TCR sequences were included in an early release covering several hundred HLA-typed donors. The study used immunosequencing to profile the T cell repertoires of about 670 subjects and linked those repertoires to cytomegalovirus serostatus. A later genetic analysis took genome-wide SNP genotypes for about 55% of the 666 donors and used that subset as a discovery cohort. In a later analysis, previously published TCR beta repertoires from 550 to 750 donors were re-analyzed and high-resolution HLA genotyping was added so that TCR occurrence patterns could be studied. Because of strong linkage in the cohort, five DR-DQ haplotypes were treated as single units for association and clustering. Alongside the repertoire data, information on donor age, sex, ethnicity and CMV serostatus was compiled. The study combined high-throughput TCR immunosequencing, statistical association of individual TCRs with disease status, and machine learning to predict cytomegalovirus infection status. In an earlier analysis of around 540 of the donors, high-throughput TCR beta sequencing was used to judge whether each TCR beta V gene segment behaved as functional or pseudogenic. Every discovery cohort repertoire had been produced on one sequencing platform. The genetic ancestry cluster associated with self-reported Caucasian donors included over 65% of the 350 to 500 genotyped donors. The number of typed donors differed by locus: 629-630 for A, B, C, DRB1 and DQB1; approximately 530 for DQA1; some 590 for DPA1; and some 430 for DPB1. In the later analysis, no new phenotypic data were used to find candidate immune exposures; instead, reliance was placed on TCR beta sequences and their occurrence across donors. The study aimed to test whether cataloging public T cell receptors could reveal signatures of past pathogen exposure. On average, 235,054 unique TCR beta nucleotide sequences were sequenced per donor among some 430 genotyped donors of the cohort, with roughly 19% of those sequences being non-productive. HLA typing included class I and class II loci at four-digit resolution. Besides the first cohort of some 670 subjects, a separate validation cohort made up of 120 different subjects was used. Summary of the overall study and its limitations: Roughly uniform sequencing depth across donors was assumed in presence/absence analyses, although this assumption may not hold. The study gave a list of 150 to 200 TCR beta chains associated with cytomegalovirus. In this cohort, only TCR beta chains were sequenced, and detectable features were limited by the absence of alpha or paired-chain data. Linkage disequilibrium might explain the correlated functional status among segregating V segments, but an unknown experimental factor could not be excluded. When HLA alleles, especially DR and DQ, strongly co-occurred, attributing TCR associations to individual alleles was difficult. A further reported finding was that TCR beta sequences accurately predicted the HLA-A and HLA-B alleles for most subjects in the first cohort. According to the authors, the approach could potentially be generalized to other disease states and immunological phenotypes. Compared with the approximately 670-donor mean, donors in an Asian-associated ancestry cluster had fewer N-insertions in productive TCRs, according to a later genetic analysis. In an earlier analysis of some 640 of the donors, most TCR beta V segments were observed in productive rearrangements about 87% or about 30% of the time, broadly matching IMGT annotations. V-gene and J-gene trimming of TCR beta chains was associated with a missense DCLRE1C variant in a later genetic analysis, and the association was replicated in an independent cohort. Across donors, most TCR sequences were observed very rarely, whereas some public TCRs were present in many individuals. A group of highly shared sequence variants was considered likely to be a technical artifact of the sequencing pipeline. Several of the top co-occurrence clusters appeared to be linked to parvovirus B19, influenza, CMV and Epstein-Barr virus, according to a later analysis. In both the original and validation cohorts, the classifier was reported to diagnose cytomegalovirus status with high specificity and sensitivity. In a later analysis, around 15,000 TCR beta sequences were associated with specific HLA alleles at a false discovery rate of 0.05. The only immune exposure information available for the cohort was CMV serostatus. Compared with equally common non-associated chains, HLA-associated TCR beta chains in a later analysis were more clonally expanded and had lower generation probabilities. In vitro tests confirmed that a few of the cytomegalovirus-associated TCR beta chains recognize cytomegalovirus antigens. In a later analysis, TCR association rates were found to vary across HLA loci, with the most associated TCRs seen for DRB1 alleles and the fewest for HLA-C alleles. The earlier analysis of approximately 540 of the donors excluded roughly 16 rarely observed V segments, including chromosome 9 orphons, because counts were too low. Some IMGT-functional V segments, including TRBV6-2 and TRBV6-3, could not be distinguished by the 87-base-pair reads and were therefore excluded. Because some donors lacked HLA typing at each locus, the association tests relied only on the typed subset. In a later analysis, most CMV-associated TCR beta chains were found to appear HLA-restricted, with HLA associations seemingly driven largely by CMV exposure.

In its sample, this clone was seen a few times. It has no known antigen specificity. No per-base quality is available; no much larger clone lies one base away. In total, just over 650 healthy bone marrow donors made up the cohort. At the time of sampling, all cohort members were nominally healthy, though unrecorded immune exposures were likely present. The donor was CMV seronegative and belonged to the group of over 350 seronegative cohort members. Each donor provided a peripheral blood sample, and peripheral blood mononuclear cells were used for TCR beta sequencing. The Qiagen DNeasy Blood Extraction Kit was used to extract genomic DNA from the blood cell samples. The germline V gene gives CDR1 as ENHRY and CDR2 as SYGVKD. V loses 3 bases at its end and J loses 5 bases; junction bases beyond the gene matches: 5. The CDR3 holds 15 amino acids from the cysteine to the phenylalanine. CDR3 DNA only is kept here, 45 bases in frame from base 1.

The library was prepared using the immunoSEQ multiplex PCR assay. A mixture of 60 forward primers for TCR Vbeta segments and 13 reverse primers for TCR Jbeta segments was used in the multiplex PCR. The CDR3 region of rearranged TCR beta genes was amplified from genomic DNA by a multiplex PCR assay. Amplified TCR beta libraries were sequenced as 87-base-pair reads on the Illumina HiSeq System. The paper's data handling went like this. Across the 670 or so repertoires, a later analysis counted tens of millions of unique TCR beta chains, around 11 million of which were shared by at least two donors. Raw reads were error-corrected and collapsed into unique sequences with a nearest-neighbor algorithm that merged closely related sequences to remove PCR and sequencing errors. V, D and J gene segments were assigned by aligning CDR3 sequences to IMGT reference sequences. Each retained sequence needed at least a six-nucleotide match to both a V gene segment and a J gene segment. A rearrangement counted as productive if the CDR3 had no stop codons and remained in frame with V and J, and every other rearrangement counted as non-productive. CDR3 was defined by IMGT convention, running from the second conserved V-encoded cysteine to the conserved J-encoded phenylalanine. Sequences without an unambiguous match to a single V gene segment were excluded from the earlier analysis of 450 to 750 of the donors. An earlier analysis of over 450 of the donors classified V segments as functional when productive rearrangements were above 56.7% and as segregating when the standard deviation between donors was above 5%. To diagnose cytomegalovirus status from the catalog of TCR beta chain sequences, a statistical classification framework was built. A later analysis assigned V and J genes by comparing TCR nucleotide sequences with IMGT/GENE-DB human TR gene sequences. A later analysis assigned CDR3 sequences and most-parsimonious VDJ recombination scenarios with the TCRdist pipeline. A later analysis defined each TCR beta chain by its CDR3 amino acid sequence plus V-gene family, and excluded reads lacking a unique V-gene family. A later analysis removed over 500 highly shared, low-generation-probability nucleotide sequences to deal with suspected cross-contamination and a sequencing artifact. In a later analysis, a clonal expansion index was calculated for each public chain from normalized within-repertoire ranks of inferred template counts. In a later analysis, generation probabilities were computed using a VDJ recombination model fitted to out-of-frame rearrangements, and the results were checked against IGoR. Hypergeometric tests were used in a later analysis to score TCR-TCR, TCR-HLA and TCR-CMV co-occurrence, with a repertoire-size bias correction applied to the TCR pairs. In a later analysis, false discovery rates were estimated by permuting HLA or CMV assignments 20 times. In a later analysis, co-occurring TCRs were grouped using DBSCAN, with TCRdist sequence similarity added in when clustering inside HLA-allele-positive subsets. Co-occurrence clustering excluded repertoires with fewer than 30,000 or more than 120,000 public chains, plus five with anomalous nucleotide sharing. Entries here come from immuneACCESS through TCRdb and include only in-frame sequences with V and J called. Some clones fail to appear in such tables; in the studies checked, an unresolved V gene covers under half of the shortfall, and the cause of the remainder is unknown. That table furnishes V, J and clone size, whereas the DNA furnished D and trimming. For this sample the table gives about 150,000 clones, of which 76% were detected only once. The ten largest account for 3% to 3.5% of the sample.

The sequenced sample consisted of PBMCs. The chain is assembled from TRBV10-3 and TRBJ1-3, with 9 central nucleotides matching TRBD1. The sequence was obtained from a male donor in good health and CMV-seronegative. The nucleotide sequence reads as follows: TGTGCCATCAGTGAATTGGACAGGGGTAGAAACACCATATATTTT. Its translation is CAISELDRGRNTIYF.